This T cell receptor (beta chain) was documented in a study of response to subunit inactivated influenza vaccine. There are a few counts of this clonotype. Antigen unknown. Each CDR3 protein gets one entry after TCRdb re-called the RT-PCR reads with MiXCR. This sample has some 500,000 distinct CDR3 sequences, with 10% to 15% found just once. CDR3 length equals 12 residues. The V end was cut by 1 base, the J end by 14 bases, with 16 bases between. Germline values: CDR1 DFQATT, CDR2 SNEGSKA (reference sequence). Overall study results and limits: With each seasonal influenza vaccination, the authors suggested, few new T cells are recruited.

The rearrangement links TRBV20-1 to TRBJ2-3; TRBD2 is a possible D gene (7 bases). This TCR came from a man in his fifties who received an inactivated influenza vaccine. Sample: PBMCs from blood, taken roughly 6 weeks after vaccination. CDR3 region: CSARGGGAGLYF. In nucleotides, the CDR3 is TGCAGTGCTAGAGGAGGGGGGGCAGGCCTGTATTTT.